This T cell receptor (beta chain) comes out of a study of blood T cell repertoires in COVID-19. For the study at large: COVID-19 samples, acute and convalescent, were from the United States, Italy and Spain.

The CDR3 is 13 residues long. After removal of 6 bases from V and 4 bases from J, the junction contained 4 bases not matched to a gene. CDR1 MNHEY and CDR2 SMNVEV come from the germline V gene (reference sequence). The method was immunoSEQ multiplex PCR; TCRdb's version includes in-frame clones alone and lacks a portion of them. The data contain about 110,000 clones, around 83% of them singletons. The sequencing sample was made of peripheral blood. The rearrangement links TRBV27 to TRBJ1-2, with TRBD1 identical over 8 bases. The TCR originated in an older man with acute or convalescent COVID-19. The CDR3 is CASSPTGAYGYTF. CDR3 sequence (DNA): TGTGCCAGCAGCCCGACAGGGGCCTATGGCTACACCTTC.